These T cell receptor beta chains were read from a single sample in a study of cytomegalovirus exposure and HLA in healthy donors. Profiled with immunoSEQ multiplex PCR; TCRdb holds only in-frame clones, not every one. The sample includes approximately 220,000 clones, approximately 81% of them seen just once. Sequencing input: PBMCs. Receptors were obtained from a man aged 25 to 40 in good health and CMV-seronegative. CDR3s include the opening cysteine and the closing phenylalanine or tryptophan. D genes are given only for firm matches. Not every row has a clone size; where given, it reads once, few, many or a size class.

>TRBJ1-2|.|.|TRBV2
TGTGCCAGCAGAATTCAGGGGATCGGGAACTATGGCTACACCTTC
CASRIQGIGNYGYTF
>TRBJ2-4|.|.|TRBV25-1
TGTGCCAGCAGTGCTGCCCCCACAGGAGCCAAAAACATTCAGTACTTC
CASSAAPTGAKNIQYF
>TRBJ2-3|TRBD2|few|TRBV5-4
TGTGCCAGCAGCTTGGGGACTAGCGAAGCAGATACGCAGTATTTT
CASSLGTSEADTQYF
>TRBJ2-4|TRBD1|once|TRBV4-1
TGCGCCAGCAGCCGAGGGGACAGGGTGACCAAAAACATTCAGTACTTC
CASSRGDRVTKNIQYF
>TRBJ1-2|TRBD1|.|TRBV14
TGTGCCAGCAGCCCCCAGGGGGCCACGGGGGGCTACACCTTC
CASSPQGATGGYTF
>TRBJ2-5|TRBD2|.|TRBV11-2
TGTGCCAGCAGCCCGGGGACTAGAGAAGAGACCCAGTACTTC
CASSPGTREETQYF
>TRBJ2-7|TRBD1|.|TRBV18
TGTGCCAGCTCATCAAGCGGACAGGCCCCCTACGAGCAGTACTTC
CASSSSGQAPYEQYF
>TRBJ2-3|.|.|TRBV5-1
TGCGCCAGCAGCTTGCCCAACAGGGTTGGAGATACGCAGTATTTT
CASSLPNRVGDTQYF
>TRBJ2-2|.|.|TRBV4-3
TGCGCCAGCAGCCAAGTGGGGTTGGGGCACCCGAACACCGGGGAGCTGTTTTTT
CASSQVGLGHPNTGELFF
>TRBJ2-5|.|.|TRBV7-2
TGTGCCAGCAGCTTAGATGGCAGGGGTGGAGAGACCCAGTACTTC
CASSLDGRGGETQYF
>TRBJ1-1|.|.|TRBV7-9
TGTGCCAGCAGCTTGAGGGTTCGGGACACTGAAGCTTTCTTT
CASSLRVRDTEAFF
>TRBJ1-2|.|.|TRBV15
TGTGCCACCGGGGGCTCCTTCTATGGCTACACCTTC
CATGGSFYGYTF
>TRBJ2-3|TRBD2|.|TRBV6-1
TGTGCCAGCAGTGCAACTAGCGGGGCGTTCACAGATACGCAGTATTTT
CASSATSGAFTDTQYF
>TRBJ2-4|.|.|TRBV5-3
TGTGCCAGAAGCTTCAGAAACATTCAGTACTTC
CARSFRNIQYF
>TRBJ1-3|.|.|TRBV9
TGTGCCAGCAGCGTAGAACAGGGCCCAGGAAACACCATATATTTT
CASSVEQGPGNTIYF
>TRBJ1-2|.|.|TRBV18
TGTGCCAGCTCACCGCAGCAGGGAAGCGCAGGCTATGGCTACACCTTC
CASSPQQGSAGYGYTF
>TRBJ2-7|.|.|TRBV21-1
TGTGCCAGCAGCAAGGCGACAGGGCCACTGTCACACGAGCAGTACTTC
CASSKATGPLSHEQYF
>TRBJ1-2|TRBD1|.|TRBV7-8
TGTGCCAGCAGCACGGGACAGGGGGACTATGGCTACACCTTC
CASSTGQGDYGYTF
>TRBJ1-1|TRBD1|.|TRBV27
TGTGCCAGCAGTTTCCACCACAGGGGGCTTCAAGGCATCGCTGAAGCTTTCTTT
CASSFHHRGLQGIAEAFF
>TRBJ2-3|TRBD2|once|TRBV19
TGTGCCAGTAGTAAAGGCGGGGGGCCCACAGATACGCAGTATTTT
CASSKGGGPTDTQYF
>TRBJ1-5|.|.|TRBV11-3
TGTGCCAGCAGCTTAGGATCGGGAAATCAGCCCCAGCATTTT
CASSLGSGNQPQHF
>TRBJ2-2|.|.|TRBV6-6
TGTGCCAGCAATAAACAAAACGCGAACACCGGGGAGCTGTTTTTT
CASNKQNANTGELFF
>TRBJ2-6|.|.|TRBV14
TGTGCCAGCAGCCTACCCTCATTGGCTGGGGCCAGCGTCCTGACTTTC
CASSLPSLAGASVLTF
>TRBJ2-7|.|few|TRBV19
TGTGCCAGTAGTGGGGGCCCTCGCTCCTACGAGCAGTACTTC
CASSGGPRSYEQYF
>TRBJ1-2|.|.|TRBV28
TGTGCCAGCAGTTTAGGCAGGCGGGCTAACTATGGCTACACCTTC
CASSLGRRANYGYTF
>TRBJ2-2|TRBD1|.|TRBV28
TGTGCCAGCAGCCCTAGATGGACAGGGTACACCGGGGAGCTGTTTTTT
CASSPRWTGYTGELFF